These T cell receptor beta chains were read from a single sample in a study of spatial heterogeneity in lung cancer. TCRdb reprocessed the 5' RACE reads via MiXCR and lists one record per CDR3 protein. The profile covers roughly 71,000 distinct CDR3 sequences, with 7.5% to 10% appearing a single time and 1.5% to 2% taken by the ten largest. Here the sequenced sample was PBMCs, taken at follow-up. These receptors all come from a female donor with early-stage non-small cell lung cancer. The conserved cysteine and the conserved F or W are not part of the CDR3 here. Size values are once, few and many counts, or a class for expanded clones, and some rows have none.

clone_size j_call v_call cdr3_aa
many TRBJ2-1 TRBV19 ASRGLAHSYNEQF
many TRBJ1-2 TRBV29-1 SVEQFYGYT
many TRBJ1-5 TRBV7-8 ASSFRPQGNQPQH
many TRBJ2-6 TRBV15 ATSRAPTGSGANVLT
. TRBJ2-7 TRBV7-9 ASSFGVEQY
many TRBJ2-3 TRBV27 ASSLSREGPDTQY
. TRBJ1-5 TRBV27 ASSWVPNQPQH
many TRBJ2-3 TRBV6-5 ASSYRRDSYTDTQY
. TRBJ2-5 TRBV20-1 SAILWTSGRAETQY
many TRBJ1-1 TRBV6-5 ASSTRWNTEAF
many TRBJ2-5 TRBV7-2 ASSPPGRPETQY
many TRBJ2-2 TRBV10-2 ASSESAGAGTGELF
many TRBJ2-1 TRBV20-1 SATDRLAGGNEQF
few TRBJ2-1 TRBV7-2 ASSTRPNEQF
many TRBJ1-1 TRBV28 ASSLGGRQNTEAF
many TRBJ2-5 TRBV12-3/TRBV12-4 ASSNRREETQY
few TRBJ2-1 TRBV7-9 ASRLAGSGNEQF
few TRBJ2-2 TRBV6-5 ASSRTSGRAVGELF
many TRBJ2-2 TRBV28 ASRRDLTGELF
few TRBJ2-7 TRBV20-1 SASLPTYEQY
few TRBJ2-5 TRBV6-5 ASSRGRAGETQY
many TRBJ2-7 TRBV7-9 ASSPGLAGTEQY
. TRBJ1-6 TRBV25-1 ASSEAGQGGNSPLH
. TRBJ2-1 TRBV12-3/TRBV12-4 ASSSGLAGTWKQF
many TRBJ2-3 TRBV29-1 SVEETESTQY
. TRBJ2-3 TRBV7-2 ASSLWARTTDTQY
few TRBJ1-3 TRBV28 ASSWTGTGNTIY
many TRBJ1-2 TRBV20-1 SAREAIFYGYT
many TRBJ1-2 TRBV7-9 ASSLSDGSWDYGYT
many TRBJ1-1 TRBV3-1 ASRQGMNTEAF
few TRBJ2-6 TRBV6-6 ASSPDRVGANVLT
many TRBJ2-2 TRBV12-3/TRBV12-4 ASSLLQLNTGELF
many TRBJ2-1 TRBV13 ASSRRYDEQF
few TRBJ1-6 TRBV9 ASSVNWEGPLH
. TRBJ2-1 TRBV28 ASSPTGTNEQF
many TRBJ1-5 TRBV29-1 SVTEIGQPQH
. TRBJ1-2 TRBV6-5 ASRTGRDGYT